These 2 T cell receptor beta chains came from one sample sequenced in a study of T cell changes during pregnancy in multiple sclerosis (dated by TCRdb to between 2018 and 2021). The library was generated by the immunoSEQ multiplex PCR assay. What TCRdb holds here is the immuneACCESS table cut down to in-frame rearrangements. Part of the clones is not present; checked against another copy, under half of the missing clones reflect an unresolved V gene, and the others are unexplained. Counted in this sample were about 80,000 clones; 92% of them appeared once. The ten top clones hold 1.4% of the sample. Sequenced material: peripheral blood, taken before pregnancy. The receptors were gathered from a female donor with multiple sclerosis, enrolled in a pregnancy study.

The gene calls are TRBV6-6 and TRBJ2-4; 9 positions match TRBD2. J was trimmed by 0 bases and V by 6 bases; bases with no gene match: 6. The CDR3 is 16 amino acids. Germline V CDR1 and CDR2: MNHNY, SVGAGI (reference sequence). CDR3 coding DNA: TGTGCCAGCAGCCCGACTAGCGGCATAGCCAAAAACATTCAGTACTTC. It translates to CASSPTSGIAKNIQYF.

The chain carries TRBV7-9 and TRBJ1-4, with D hard to call. The CDR3 has 12 amino acids. The germline V and J ends were trimmed by 7 bases and 7 bases, with 10 bases remaining between them. CDR1 is SEHNR and CDR2 is FQNEAQ in the germline V gene (reference sequence). CDR3 protein: CASIGASEKLFF. Written as DNA, the CDR3 is TGTGCCAGCATTGGAGCTTCTGAAAAACTGTTTTTT.